Below are 16 T cell receptor beta chains sequenced from a single sample in a study of blood T cell repertoires in COVID-19. Clones were read by immunoSEQ multiplex PCR, and TCRdb kept only the in-frame ones, dropping some. Among 290,000 or so clones listed, 75% to 90% were seen once. The sequenced material came from peripheral blood. These receptor sequences come from a man aged 18 to 30 with active or convalescent COVID-19.

The sample holds a few counts of this clone. The V and J genes are TRBV5-1 and TRBJ2-1; possibly TRBD2 for D (5 bases). The germline gives CDR1 SGHRS, CDR2 YFSETQ. The V end lost 4 bases, the J end lost 7 bases, and 21 bases lay between the germline ends. This CDR3 is built from 16 residues. The DNA of the CDR3 is TGCGCCAGCAGCCTTAAAGGCGTTCACGGGGTAAATGAGCAGTTCTTC. Amino acids: CASSLKGVHGVNEQFF. The variable domain in full, with the rest retrieved from reference TRBV5-1 and TRBJ2-1, is KAGVTQTPRYLIKTRGQQVTLSCSPISGHRSVSWYQQTPGQGLQFLFEYFSETQRNKGNFPGRFSGRQFSNSRSEMNVSTLELGDSALYLCASSLKGVHGVNEQFFGPGTRLTVL.

The chain is built from TRBV19 and TRBJ1-1; tentatively, D is TRBD1 (6 bases). Germline values: CDR1 LNHDA, CDR2 SQIVND (reference sequence). CDR3 length: 15 residues. Trimming pared 5 bases from V and 2 bases from J, leaving 15 bases between. The CDR3 bases are TGTGCCAGTAGTTTGATGACAGGTATAAACACTGAAGCTTTCTTT. This sequence encodes CASSLMTGINTEAFF.

As DNA, the CDR3 is TGTGCCAGCAGCTTGGCGGTCTCCTACAATGAGCAGTTCTTC. This gives the protein CASSLAVSYNEQFF. The chain has TRBV11-1 and TRBJ2-1, with D unclear. The CDR3 totals 14 residues. Germline values: CDR1 SGHAT, CDR2 FQDESV (reference sequence). The germline V and J ends were trimmed by 3 bases and 0 bases, with 6 bases remaining between them.

V gene TRBV27 combines with J gene TRBJ1-4, with TRBD1 as a possible D gene (5 bases). The V end was cut by 2 bases, the J end by 5 bases, with 12 bases between. In germline, CDR1 is MNHEY, CDR2 SMNVEV (reference sequence). The CDR3 length is 15 residues. The CDR3 DNA sequence: TGTGCCAGCAGTTTAGTAAAGGGGATAAATGAAAAACTGTTTTTT. Protein product: CASSLVKGINEKLFF.

This rearrangement joins TRBV9 to TRBJ1-6; 7 nucleotides match TRBD1. This CDR3 spans 15 amino acids. Germline CDR1 is SGDLS and CDR2 is YYNGEE. The junction had 6 bases not matched to a gene; V was cut back by 4 bases and J by 5 bases. The CDR3 loop reads CASSTTGTDNSPLHF. The CDR3 nucleotides read TGTGCCAGCAGCACTACCGGGACAGATAATTCACCCCTCCACTTT.

The chain joins TRBV2 to TRBJ1-1; D remains unclear. V lost 6 bases, J lost 1 base, and 6 bases lay in between. The CDR3 is made up of 12 amino acids. The germline CDR1 and CDR2 sequences are SNHLY and FYNNEI. The DNA of the CDR3 is TGTGCCAGCAGCCGTAGGAACACTGAAGCTTTCTTT. Translated, it gives CASSRRNTEAFF.

This clone was counted a single time. The V gene is TRBV11-3, the J gene TRBJ2-1; 13 bases fit TRBD2. V lost 3 bases, J lost 13 bases, and 6 bases stayed unmatched. Germline V gene lookup returns CDR1 SGHNT and CDR2 YENEEA. This CDR3 has 14 amino acids. CDR3 DNA: TGTGCCAGCAGCTTTACTAGCGGGGGGGCCTTCCAGTTCTTC. As protein: CASSFTSGGAFQFF.

CDR3 DNA sequence: TGTGCCAGTAGTGGTGGACTAGCGGGAGATCGGCAGTTCTTC. Translated, it gives CASSGGLAGDRQFF. V and J are TRBV19 and TRBJ2-1; 13 positions match TRBD2. Germline V lookup: CDR1 LNHDA, CDR2 SQIVND (reference sequence). The CDR3 contains 14 residues. The V segment lost 5 bases and the J segment 12 bases; nucleotides outside the gene matches: 7.

The sample holds a few counts of this clone. J is TRBJ2-7 and V is TRBV6-5, with D tentatively TRBD2 (6 bases). The V gene's germline CDR1 is MNHEY and CDR2 SVGAGI. V gave up 6 bases and J gave up 0 bases, with 15 bases separating them. The CDR3 consists of 15 residues. Here the CDR3 DNA reads TGTGCCAGCAGCTTTAGCGGATCGAGCTCCTACGAGCAGTACTTC. Encoded protein: CASSFSGSSSYEQYF.

This clone has just a few counts. This rearrangement joins TRBV7-9 to TRBJ1-4; D might be TRBD1 (6 bases). V lost 5 bases and J 2 bases, leaving 9 bases between the germline ends. CDR3 length equals 14 residues. Germline assignment: CDR1 SEHNR and CDR2 FQNEAQ (reference sequence). CDR3 sequence reads: CASSRGGTNEKLFF. The CDR3 region has the DNA TGTGCCAGCAGCAGAGGGGGTACTAATGAAAAACTGTTTTTT.

The chain is built from TRBV9 and TRBJ1-2, with 10 bases that match TRBD1. This CDR3 has 13 residues. With V trimmed by 2 bases and J by 7 bases, 2 bases remained unmatched. Germline lookup yields CDR1 SGDLS and CDR2 YYNGEE. For the CDR3, the DNA is TGTGCCAGCAGCGTGGGGACAGGGGCTGGCTACACCTTC. It translates to CASSVGTGAGYTF.

The J gene is TRBJ2-3, the V gene TRBV10-3, with 7 bases aligning to TRBD1. The V gene's germline CDR1 is ENHRY and CDR2 SYGVKD. Losses at the gene ends were 1 base for V and 3 bases for J; bases not matched to a gene: 7. This CDR3 comprises 16 residues. As DNA, the CDR3 is TGTGCCATCAGTGAGTATGAGACAGGGAGTACAGATACGCAGTATTTT. Translation: CAISEYETGSTDTQYF.

This clone was seen a few times. For the CDR3, the DNA is TGTGCCGCATCAGGTTTCGGATCTAACTATGGCTACACCTTC. Its translation: CAASGFGSNYGYTF. J is TRBJ1-2 and V is TRBV10-3; D remains ambiguous. Trimming removed 11 bases at V and 0 bases at J, with 16 bases between. The length of the CDR3 is 14 residues. CDR1 is ENHRY and CDR2 is SYGVKD in the germline V gene.

The chain combines TRBV7-9 with TRBJ1-2; D ambiguous. Germline assignment: CDR1 SEHNR and CDR2 FQNEAQ (reference sequence). The CDR3 sequence is 12 residues long. Trimming stripped 0 bases from V and 7 bases from J, with 6 bases between. CDR3 region: CASSLASGGYTF. The CDR3 DNA is TGTGCCAGCAGCTTAGCGTCGGGTGGCTACACCTTC.

This clone was seen more than once but under ten times. The chain uses TRBV2 and TRBJ1-5; D gene ambiguous. This CDR3 has 15 amino acids. Germline V CDR1 and CDR2: SNHLY, FYNNEI. V was clipped by 4 bases and J by 6 bases, with 16 bases between them. DNA of the CDR3: TGTGCCAGCAGTGTCCAGGCCCTGAGGGCTCAGCCCCAGCATTTT. Translating gives CASSVQALRAQPQHF.

The V and J genes are TRBV11-3 and TRBJ2-1; 8 bases agree with TRBD1. This CDR3 region has 14 residues. The trim removed 5 bases at V and 4 bases at J, leaving 4 bases unmatched. Germline lookup yields CDR1 SGHNT and CDR2 YENEEA. CDR3: CASSVRDRYNEQFF. CDR3 nucleotides: TGTGCCAGCAGCGTCCGGGACAGGTACAATGAGCAGTTCTTC.